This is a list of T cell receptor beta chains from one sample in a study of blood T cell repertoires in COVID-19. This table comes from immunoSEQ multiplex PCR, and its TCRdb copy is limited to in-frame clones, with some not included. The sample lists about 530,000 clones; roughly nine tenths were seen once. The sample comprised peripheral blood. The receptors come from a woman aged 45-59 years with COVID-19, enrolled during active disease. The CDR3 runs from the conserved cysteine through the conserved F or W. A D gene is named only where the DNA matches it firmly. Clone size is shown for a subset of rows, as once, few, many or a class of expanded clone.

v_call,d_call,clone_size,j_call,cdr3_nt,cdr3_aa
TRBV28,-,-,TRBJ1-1,TGTGCCAGCAGTCCAGGGGCCTGGGACACTGAAGCTTTCTTT,CASSPGAWDTEAFF
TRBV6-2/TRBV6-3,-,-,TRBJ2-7,TGTGCCAGCAGTTACGCGGGCCTCTCCTACGAGCAGTACTTC,CASSYAGLSYEQYF
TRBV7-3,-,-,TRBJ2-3,TGTGCCAGCAGCTTAAGCGGGGACTTAGATACGCAGTATTTT,CASSLSGDLDTQYF
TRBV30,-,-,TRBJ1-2,TGTGCCTGGAGTGTACAGGGCTATGGCTACACCTTC,CAWSVQGYGYTF
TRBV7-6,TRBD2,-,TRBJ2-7,TGTGCCAGCAGCTTAGGGACTAGCGGTACCGACTACGAGCAGTACTTC,CASSLGTSGTDYEQYF
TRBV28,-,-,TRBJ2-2,TGTGCCAGCAGTAGGCGCAGGGGGGACGGGGAGCTGTTTTTT,CASSRRRGDGELFF
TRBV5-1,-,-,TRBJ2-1,TGCGCCAGCAGCTTGGCCCAGGCCTACAATGAGCAGTTCTTC,CASSLAQAYNEQFF
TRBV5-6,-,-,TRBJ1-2,TGTGCCAGCAGCTTGAATCGAGACAGGTCCTCTCGTTATGGCTACACCTTC,CASSLNRDRSSRYGYTF
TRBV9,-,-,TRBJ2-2,TGTGCCAGCAGCGTAGTGCCGGGAGCCACCGGGGAGCTGTTTTTT,CASSVVPGATGELFF
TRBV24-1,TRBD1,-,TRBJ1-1,TGTGCCACCAGTGACCGGGACAGTGAAGCTTTCTTT,CATSDRDSEAFF
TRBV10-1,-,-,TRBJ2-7,TGCGCCAGCAGTGAGTCGCCAGCCTACGAGCAGTACTTC,CASSESPAYEQYF
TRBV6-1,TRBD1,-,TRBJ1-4,TGTGCCAGCAGTGCCGGGACAGGGGGGGTTGCTGAAAAACTGTTTTTT,CASSAGTGGVAEKLFF
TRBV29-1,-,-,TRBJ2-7,TGCAGCGTTGCGCCCTCACAGGCCGAGCAGTACTTC,CSVAPSQAEQYF
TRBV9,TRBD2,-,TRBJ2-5,TGTGCCAGCAGCCCCCGTCAGACTAGCGGGAGGGAGACCCAGTACTTC,CASSPRQTSGRETQYF
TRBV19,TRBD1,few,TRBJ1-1,TGTGCCAGTAGTAGACGGGACAGGGACACTGAAGCTTTCTTT,CASSRRDRDTEAFF
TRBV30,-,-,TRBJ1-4,TGTGCCGTCCGTTCTCCGGGAATGGGCGAAAAACTGTTTTTT,CAVRSPGMGEKLFF
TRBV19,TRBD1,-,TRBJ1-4,TGTGCCAGTAGTGTCGACAGGGGGGATATCGGAGAAAAACTGTTTTTT,CASSVDRGDIGEKLFF
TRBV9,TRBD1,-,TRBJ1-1,TGTGCCAGCAGCGTCACCGGGACAGGGGGCACTGAAGCTTTCTTT,CASSVTGTGGTEAFF
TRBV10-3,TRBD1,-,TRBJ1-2,TGTGCCATCAGTGAGAGTCAGGGGGCGATCGGTGGCTACACCTTC,CAISESQGAIGGYTF
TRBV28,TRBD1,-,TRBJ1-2,TGTGCCAGCAGTGAGACAGGGGCGACTGACTATGGCTACACCTTC,CASSETGATDYGYTF
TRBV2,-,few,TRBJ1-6,TGTGCCAGCGACTCGGGCAACCCCCGGGGGAATTCACCCCTCCACTTT,CASDSGNPRGNSPLHF
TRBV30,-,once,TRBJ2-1,TGTGCCTGGAGTGTACACTACAATGAGCAGTTCTTC,CAWSVHYNEQFF
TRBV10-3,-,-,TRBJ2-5,TGTGCCATCAGTGAGTTTGACAGGTCTCCGCGGGAGACCCAGTACTTC,CAISEFDRSPRETQYF
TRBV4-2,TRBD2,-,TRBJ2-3,TGTGCCAGCAGCCAAGAGATGGCAGCGGGGGGGAGAGATACGCAGTATTTT,CASSQEMAAGGRDTQYF
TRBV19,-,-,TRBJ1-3,TGTGCCAGTAGTACCGGGAACGGAAACACCATATATTTT,CASSTGNGNTIYF
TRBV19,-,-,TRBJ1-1,TGTGCCAGTAGTACGACCGGGGATACTGAAGCTTTCTTT,CASSTTGDTEAFF
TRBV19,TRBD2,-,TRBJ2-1,TGTGCCAGTAGTACAGACCCTCCGGGACTAGCTTACAATGAGCAGTTCTTC,CASSTDPPGLAYNEQFF
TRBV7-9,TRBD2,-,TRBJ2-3,TGTGCCAGCAGCATTACTAGCGGAGATACGCAGTATTTT,CASSITSGDTQYF
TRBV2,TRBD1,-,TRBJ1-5,TGTGCCAGCAGGGGGGACAGGGGCCGAAATCAGCCCCAGCATTTT,CASRGDRGRNQPQHF
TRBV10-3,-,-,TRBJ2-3,TGTGCCATCAGTGAGGGTGGCCCAGATACGCAGTATTTT,CAISEGGPDTQYF
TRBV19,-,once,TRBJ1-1,TGTGCCAGTAGTGCGAAATGGAACACTGAAGCTTTCTTT,CASSAKWNTEAFF
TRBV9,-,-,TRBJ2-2,TGTGCCAGCAGCCCGGTGGGACTCCCCCCCGGGGAGCTGTTTTTT,CASSPVGLPPGELFF
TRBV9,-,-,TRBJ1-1,TGTGCCAGCAGCGTAGGAGGGAACATGAACACTGAAGCTTTCTTT,CASSVGGNMNTEAFF
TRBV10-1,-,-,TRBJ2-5,TGCGCCAGCAGTTCCGTGGGAAGCGGCGCCCTGGGGACCCAGTACTTC,CASSSVGSGALGTQYF
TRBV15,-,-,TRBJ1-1,TGTGCCACCAGCAGAGTTAGAACAGCTCTGGAAGCTTTCTTT,CATSRVRTALEAFF
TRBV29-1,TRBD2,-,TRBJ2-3,TGCAGCGTTGGAGGGCGGGGGGGCACAGATACGCAGTATTTT,CSVGGRGGTDTQYF
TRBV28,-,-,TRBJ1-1,TGTGCCAGCGGTCTGGCCCTCTTGAACACTGAAGCTTTCTTT,CASGLALLNTEAFF
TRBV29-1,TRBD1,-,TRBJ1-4,TGCAGCGCCTTGGGGAGGACAGGGGGATTTAATGAAAAACTGTTTTTT,CSALGRTGGFNEKLFF
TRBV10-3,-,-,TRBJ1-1,TGTGCCATCAGTGAGACTGACGGGGGCACTGAAGCTTTCTTT,CAISETDGGTEAFF
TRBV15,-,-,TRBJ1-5,TGTGCCACCAGCAGAGGCGACAGCGTAAATCAGCCCCAGCATTTT,CATSRGDSVNQPQHF
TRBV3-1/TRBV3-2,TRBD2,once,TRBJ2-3,TGTGCCAGCAGCCAATATACTAGCGGGGATACGCAGTATTTT,CASSQYTSGDTQYF
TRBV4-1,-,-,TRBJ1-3,TGCGCCAGCAGCCAAGATCCGGGTACGAACTCTGGAAACACCATATATTTT,CASSQDPGTNSGNTIYF
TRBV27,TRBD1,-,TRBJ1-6,TGTGCCAGCAGTTCGACAGGGGGCGATTCACCCCTCCACTTT,CASSSTGGDSPLHF
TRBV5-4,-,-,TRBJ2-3,TGTGCCAGCAGCTCTTACACAGATACGCAGTATTTT,CASSSYTDTQYF
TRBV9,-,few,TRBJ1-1,TGTGCCAGCAGGGGCATGAACACTGAAGCTTTCTTT,CASRGMNTEAFF
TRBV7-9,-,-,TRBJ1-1,TGTGCCAGCAGCCGCTTGCGTGTTCTGAGCACTGAAGCTTTCTTT,CASSRLRVLSTEAFF
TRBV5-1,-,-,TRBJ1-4,TGCGCCAGCCGGTCTGACGGGGGATATGAAAAACTGTTTTTT,CASRSDGGYEKLFF
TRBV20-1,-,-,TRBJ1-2,TGCAGTGCTAGAGTATCGGGTGGCTACACCTTC,CSARVSGGYTF
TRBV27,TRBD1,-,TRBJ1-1,TGTGCCAGCAGTTTATCGAGGGGGCCTGAAGCTTTCTTT,CASSLSRGPEAFF